This TCR beta chain came from a study of blood T cell repertoires in COVID-19. There are 15 residues in the CDR3. The germline V gene has CDR1 SGHDN and CDR2 FVKESK. The junction had 7 bases not matched to a gene; V was cut back by 4 bases and J by 9 bases. Study processing details: Quantification of nucleated cells was approximated via reference gene primer amplification. Assay: immunoSEQ multiplex PCR; the TCRdb copy retains only in-frame clones and omits some. V and J calls plus clone size are reproduced from that table; the DNA served to infer D and trimming. The sample consists of about 180,000 clones, 70% to 90% of them appearing once. This clone occurred a few times.

Sequenced sample: peripheral blood. The TCR sequence derives from a person aged 65 to 85 with COVID-19, enrolled during active disease. The chain employs TRBV14 and TRBJ1-6; 9 bases match TRBD1. The CDR3 reads CASSLSGQGASPLHF. The CDR3 nucleotides are TGTGCCAGCAGCCTATCGGGACAGGGAGCTTCACCCCTCCACTTT.